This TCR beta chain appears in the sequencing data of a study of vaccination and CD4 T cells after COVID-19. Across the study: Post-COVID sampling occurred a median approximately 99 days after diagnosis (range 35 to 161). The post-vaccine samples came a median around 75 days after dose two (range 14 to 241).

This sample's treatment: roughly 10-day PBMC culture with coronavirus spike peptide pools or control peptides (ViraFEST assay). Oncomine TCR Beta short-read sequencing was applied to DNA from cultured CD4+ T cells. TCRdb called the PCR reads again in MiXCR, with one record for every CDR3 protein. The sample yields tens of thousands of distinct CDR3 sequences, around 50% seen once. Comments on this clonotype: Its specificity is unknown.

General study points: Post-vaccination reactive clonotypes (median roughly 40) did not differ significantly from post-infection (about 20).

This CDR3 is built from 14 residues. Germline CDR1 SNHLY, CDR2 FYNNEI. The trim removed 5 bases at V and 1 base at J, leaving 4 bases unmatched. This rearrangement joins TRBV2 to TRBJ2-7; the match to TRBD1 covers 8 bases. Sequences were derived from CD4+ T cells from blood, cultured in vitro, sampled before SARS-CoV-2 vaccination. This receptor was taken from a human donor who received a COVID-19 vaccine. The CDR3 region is CASSTDRVSYEQYF. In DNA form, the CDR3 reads TGTGCCAGCAGTACGGACAGGGTTTCCTACGAGCAGTACTTC.